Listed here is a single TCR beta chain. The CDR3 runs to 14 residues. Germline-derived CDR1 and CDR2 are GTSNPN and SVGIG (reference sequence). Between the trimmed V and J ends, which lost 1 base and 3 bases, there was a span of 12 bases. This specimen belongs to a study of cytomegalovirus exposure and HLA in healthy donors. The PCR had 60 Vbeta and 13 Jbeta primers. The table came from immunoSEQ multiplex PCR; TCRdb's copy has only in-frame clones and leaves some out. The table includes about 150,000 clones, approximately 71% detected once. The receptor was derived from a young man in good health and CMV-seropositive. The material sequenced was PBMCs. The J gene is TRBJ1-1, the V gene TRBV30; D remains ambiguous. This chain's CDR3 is CAWSGGGRDTEAFF. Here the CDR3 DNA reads TGTGCCTGGAGTGGGGGAGGGAGGGACACTGAAGCTTTCTTT.